The 21 T cell receptor beta chains in this list originate from one sample, sequenced in a study of T cells in localized non-small cell lung cancer. TCRdb keeps only in-frame clones here, not all; method: immunoSEQ multiplex PCR. The sample consists of about 19,000 clones, approximately 82% of them appearing once. Specimen: peripheral blood, collected before any cancer treatment. These receptor sequences come from a female donor older than 55 with stage I lung adenocarcinoma.

CDR3 amino acids: CASSLQGSGNTIYF. The CDR3 DNA follows: TGTGCCAGCAGCCTACAGGGGTCAGGAAACACCATATATTTT. This chain links TRBV11-2 with TRBJ1-3, with 7 nucleotides matching TRBD1. This CDR3 is built from 14 residues. V trimming: 5 bases; J trimming: 4 bases; junction bases outside the gene matches: 5. Germline V gene sequence: CDR1 SGHAT, CDR2 FQNNGV.

This rearrangement joins TRBV4-2 to TRBJ2-3; 15 nucleotides line up with TRBD2. After removal of 5 bases from V and 6 bases from J, the junction contained 3 bases not matched to a gene. The CDR3 runs 15 residues. Germline CDR1 is LGHNA and CDR2 is YNFKEQ. For the CDR3, the DNA is TGTGCCAGCAGCGCCGGGACTAGCGGGGGGGATACGCAGTATTTT. It encodes CASSAGTSGGDTQYF.

The DNA of the CDR3 is TGTGCTAGTGGTCCTTCTAGCGGGGCCACAGATACGCAGTATTTT. This encodes CASGPSSGATDTQYF. The chain carries TRBV12-5 and TRBJ2-3; 9 bases fit TRBD2. Germline assignment: CDR1 LGHNT and CDR2 FRNRAP. The CDR3 has 15 amino acids. V shed 5 bases, J shed 2 bases, and the junction held 5 bases outside the gene matches.

The chain joins TRBV7-2 to TRBJ1-2, with 9 bases aligning to TRBD1. Germline CDR1 is SGHTA and CDR2 is FQGNSA. Unmatched junction bases numbered 9, after V lost 5 bases and J lost 5 bases. The CDR3 sequence is 15 residues long. This CDR3 reads CASSVPGQGGYGYTF. CDR3 nucleotide sequence: TGTGCCAGCAGCGTTCCGGGACAGGGCGGATATGGCTACACCTTC.

This chain joins TRBV11-2 and TRBJ1-4; 8 nucleotides line up with TRBD1. The CDR3 is 13 amino acids. The V gene's germline CDR1 is SGHAT and CDR2 FQNNGV. With 5 bases clipped from V and 7 bases from J, the junction kept 3 bases outside the gene matches. CDR3 sequence: CASSRGQGEKLFF. CDR3 bases: TGTGCCAGCAGCCGAGGACAGGGTGAAAAACTGTTTTTT. Using reference TRBV11-2 and TRBJ1-4 for the parts outside the CDR3, the full variable domain is EAGVAQSPRYKIIEKRQSVAFWCNPISGHATLYWYQQILGQGPKLLIQFQNNGVVDDSQLPKDRFSAERLKGVDSTLKIQPAKLEDSAVYLCASSRGQGEKLFFGSGTQLSVL.

V usage is TRBV4-1 and J usage is TRBJ1-1; D uncertain. V lost 0 bases and J 1 base, leaving 6 bases between the germline ends. In germline, CDR1 is MGHRA, CDR2 YSYEKL. This CDR3 is built from 14 residues. The CDR3, as DNA: TGCGCCAGCAGCCAAGAGGAGCGGAACACTGAAGCTTTCTTT. Translation: CASSQEERNTEAFF.

The chain has TRBV5-1 and TRBJ1-1; D might be TRBD1 (5 bases). Trimming left V 4 bases short and J 10 bases short, with 14 bases between. Germline V gene lookup returns CDR1 SGHRS and CDR2 YFSETQ. The CDR3 spans 12 residues. The CDR3 DNA reads as TGCGCCAGCAGCCTAAATCACGGGGGAGCTTTCTTT. Residues: CASSLNHGGAFF. Drawing the rest from reference TRBV5-1 and TRBJ1-1, the complete variable domain is KAGVTQTPRYLIKTRGQQVTLSCSPISGHRSVSWYQQTPGQGLQFLFEYFSETQRNKGNFPGRFSGRQFSNSRSEMNVSTLELGDSALYLCASSLNHGGAFFGQGTRLTVV.

The rearrangement links TRBV5-5 to TRBJ1-2; 7 bases are shared with TRBD1. This CDR3 comprises 12 residues. After removal of 5 bases from V and 13 bases from J, the junction contained 11 bases not matched to a gene. Germline values: CDR1 SGHKS, CDR2 YYEKEE (reference sequence). The CDR3 loop reads CASSPDRLTSTF. The CDR3 region has the DNA TGTGCCAGCAGTCCGGACAGGCTCACATCCACCTTC.

The CDR3 reads CASNRLAGDEQFF. DNA for the CDR3: TGTGCCAGCAACCGTCTAGCGGGGGATGAGCAGTTCTTC. V usage is TRBV28 and J usage is TRBJ2-1; 10 nucleotides match TRBD2. Germline CDR1 is MDHEN and CDR2 is SYDVKM. CDR3 length: 13 residues. J gave up 8 bases and V 7 bases, and 5 bases lay outside the gene matches.

This chain joins TRBV28 and TRBJ1-1; no clear D. V gave up 6 bases and J gave up 0 bases, with 14 bases separating them. This CDR3 has 15 residues. Germline V gene sequence: CDR1 MDHEN, CDR2 SYDVKM. The CDR3 sequence is CASSSDVQMNTEAFF. Here the CDR3 DNA reads TGTGCCAGCAGCTCGGACGTGCAGATGAACACTGAAGCTTTCTTT.

This clone appeared a few times. The V call is TRBV5-5, the J call TRBJ2-5; D gene unclear. Looked up from germline, CDR1 is SGHKS and CDR2 is YYEKEE (reference sequence). The CDR3 spans 13 residues. Trimming stripped 1 base from V and 4 bases from J, with 8 bases between. The DNA for the CDR3 is TGTGCCAGCAGCTTGAGCCCCGGAGAGACCCAGTACTTC. It yields the protein CASSLSPGETQYF.

The chain combines TRBV18 with TRBJ2-7, with 9 bases matching TRBD1. Germline trimming cut 2 bases from V and 4 bases from J; bases unmatched to any gene: 3. The germline gives CDR1 KGHSH, CDR2 LQKENI. The length of the CDR3 is 14 residues. The CDR3 nucleotides read TGTGCCAGCTCACCAGGGACAGGGATGTACGAGCAGTACTTC. Translated: CASSPGTGMYEQYF.

The chain recombines TRBV7-8 with TRBJ2-1, with 13 bases fitting TRBD2. Germline V lookup: CDR1 SGHVS, CDR2 FQNEAQ. V was pared by 2 bases and J by 7 bases, with 11 bases of the junction left unmatched. The CDR3 is 18 residues long. The CDR3 here is CASSLFRTSGGAGNEQFF. The CDR3 bases are TGTGCCAGCAGCTTATTTCGCACTAGCGGGGGGGCTGGGAATGAGCAGTTCTTC.

This sequence joins TRBV10-2 and TRBJ2-7; no clear D. The CDR3 runs to 16 residues. Looked up from germline, CDR1 is WSHSY and CDR2 is SAAADI. V dropped 4 bases and J dropped 7 bases, with 23 bases sitting between them. The DNA of the CDR3 is TGCGCCAGCAGTGGCCTGTGGAATGAGGACGCCCGGGAGCAGTACTTC. Its translation: CASSGLWNEDAREQYF.

The CDR3 nucleotides are TGTGCCAGCAGCTTAAGCCAGGCCGGCCTGAGGGGCTACACCTTC. Protein: CASSLSQAGLRGYTF. The rearrangement links TRBV7-9 to TRBJ1-2; D is uncertain. CDR3 length equals 15 residues. Trimming pared 2 bases from V and 8 bases from J, leaving 18 bases between. CDR1 and CDR2 from the germline V gene are SEHNR and FQNEAQ (reference sequence).

The chain recombines TRBV10-1 with TRBJ2-5; 7 bases fit TRBD2. The V gene end was trimmed by 3 bases and the J gene end by 7 bases; junction bases not matched to a gene: 5. Germline-derived CDR1 and CDR2 are WNHNN and SYGVQD (reference sequence). CDR3 length: 13 amino acids. This CDR3 is CASSERLAGTQYF. The CDR3, as DNA: TGCGCCAGCAGTGAAAGACTAGCAGGGACCCAGTACTTC.

The rearrangement uses TRBV6-5 and TRBJ1-5; D call uncertain. In germline, CDR1 is MNHEY, CDR2 SVGAGI. The CDR3 extends over 15 amino acids. V lost 0 bases to trimming and J lost 1 base, with 7 bases between them. The CDR3 DNA reads TGTGCCAGCAGTTACTCTAGGGAGAGCAATCAGCCCCAGCATTTT. Residues: CASSYSRESNQPQHF.

The V gene is TRBV6-1, the J gene TRBJ1-1; possibly TRBD1 for D (5 bases). The length of the CDR3 is 13 residues. The germline V gene encodes CDR1 MNHNS and CDR2 SASEGT. V gave up 6 bases and J gave up 2 bases, with 10 bases separating them. The CDR3 spells CASRKGPNTEAFF. CDR3 sequence (DNA): TGTGCCAGCAGAAAGGGACCCAACACTGAAGCTTTCTTT.

This clone was counted only a few times. The V gene is TRBV9, the J gene TRBJ1-6; 7 nucleotides agree with TRBD1. Germline loops: CDR1 SGDLS, CDR2 YYNGEE. With 0 bases clipped from V and 9 bases from J, the junction kept 6 bases outside the gene matches. The CDR3 has 15 amino acids. The DNA of the CDR3 is TGTGCCAGCAGCGTAGACGGCAGGGGGGCTTCACCCCTCCACTTT. As protein: CASSVDGRGASPLHF. The whole variable domain, filled in from reference TRBV9 and TRBJ1-6, reads DSGVTQTPKHLITATGQRVTLRCSPRSGDLSVYWYQQSLDQGLQFLIQYYNGEERAKGNILERFSAQQFPDLHSELNLSSLELGDSALYFCASSVDGRGASPLHFGNGTRLTVT.

The chain joins TRBV27 to TRBJ1-6; no definite D call. Between the trimmed V and J ends, which lost 6 bases and 8 bases, there was a span of 14 bases. Germline V gene sequence: CDR1 MNHEY, CDR2 SMNVEV (reference sequence). The CDR3 length is 14 residues. The CDR3 reads CASRPEWQDSPLHF. In nucleotides, the CDR3 is TGTGCCAGCAGACCAGAGTGGCAGGATTCACCCCTCCACTTT.

The rearrangement joins TRBV11-2 to TRBJ2-7, with D possibly being TRBD1 (6 bases). Trimming removed 8 bases at V and 1 base at J, with 12 bases between. This CDR3 has 13 residues. CDR1 SGHAT and CDR2 FQNNGV come from the germline V gene. The CDR3 region is CASEGHQSYEQYF. The DNA for the CDR3 is TGTGCCAGCGAGGGACACCAATCCTACGAGCAGTACTTC. Using reference TRBV11-2 and TRBJ2-7 for the parts outside the CDR3, the full variable domain is EAGVAQSPRYKIIEKRQSVAFWCNPISGHATLYWYQQILGQGPKLLIQFQNNGVVDDSQLPKDRFSAERLKGVDSTLKIQPAKLEDSAVYLCASEGHQSYEQYFGPGTRLTVT.